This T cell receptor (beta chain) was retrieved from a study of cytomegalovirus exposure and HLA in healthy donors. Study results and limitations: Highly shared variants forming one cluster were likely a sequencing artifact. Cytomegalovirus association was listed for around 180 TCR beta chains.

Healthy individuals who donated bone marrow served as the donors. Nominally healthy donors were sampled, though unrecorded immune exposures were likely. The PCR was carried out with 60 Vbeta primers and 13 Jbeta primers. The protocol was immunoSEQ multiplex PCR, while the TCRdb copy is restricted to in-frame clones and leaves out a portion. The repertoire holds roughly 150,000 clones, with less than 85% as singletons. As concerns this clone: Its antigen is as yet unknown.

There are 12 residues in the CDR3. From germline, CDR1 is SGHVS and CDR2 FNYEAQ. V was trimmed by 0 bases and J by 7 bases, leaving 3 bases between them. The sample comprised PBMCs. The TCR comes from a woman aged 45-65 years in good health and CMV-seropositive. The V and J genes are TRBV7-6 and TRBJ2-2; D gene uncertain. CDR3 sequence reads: CASSLAGGELFF. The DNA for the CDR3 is TGTGCCAGCAGCTTAGCCGGCGGGGAGCTGTTTTTT.